This entry lists 18 T cell receptor beta chains sequenced from one sample in a study of cytomegalovirus exposure and HLA in healthy donors. PCR primers comprised 60 Vbeta and 13 Jbeta primers. Here immunoSEQ multiplex PCR was the method, and the copy in TCRdb shows in-frame clones only, minus some. The data hold about 250,000 clones, with more than 70% observed a single time. Specimen: PBMCs. These receptors originate from a boy younger than 18 in good health and CMV-seronegative.

In this sample, this clone turned up a few times. The J gene is TRBJ1-1, the V gene TRBV10-1; D not certain. CDR1 and CDR2 (germline): WNHNN, SYGVQD (reference sequence). Trimming took off 7 bases at V and 13 bases at J, with 13 bases between the two ends. The length of the CDR3 is 10 residues. CDR3 sequence reads: CASTRHLGFF. In DNA, the CDR3 is TGCGCCAGCACGAGGCACCTTGGTTTCTTT.

The genes are TRBV7-2 and TRBJ2-5; possibly TRBD2 for D (6 bases). TRBJ2-7 matches the DNA end more closely, so the J call is doubtful. This CDR3 has 15 residues. Germline V CDR1 and CDR2: SGHTA, FQGNSA. As DNA, the CDR3 is TGTGCCAGCAGTCCGGATGGGACTCGCTCGTACGAGCAGTACTTC. The encoded protein is CASSPDGTRSYEQYF.

The chain is built from TRBV11-2 and TRBJ1-2, with D hard to call. The CDR3 runs to 15 residues. CDR1 is SGHAT and CDR2 is FQNNGV in the germline V gene. With 0 bases removed from V and 4 bases from J, the gap between germline ends came to 12 bases. Here the CDR3 DNA reads TGTGCCAGCAGCTTAGAGGGTCTAACGGGCTATGGCTACACCTTC. Translated: CASSLEGLTGYGYTF.

The V and J genes are TRBV5-6 and TRBJ1-1; 8 nucleotides match TRBD1. In germline, CDR1 is SGHDT, CDR2 YYEEEE. V shed 2 bases, J shed 4 bases, and the junction held 10 bases outside the gene matches. The CDR3 covers 16 residues. The CDR3 nucleotides are TGTGCCAGCAGCTTTGGGCAGGGGGCCGGGAGCACTGAAGCTTTCTTT. Translation: CASSFGQGAGSTEAFF.

V usage is TRBV6-1 and J usage is TRBJ2-7; 9 nucleotides align to TRBD2. CDR1 and CDR2 (germline): MNHNS, SASEGT. This CDR3 is built from 15 residues. The V and J ends lost 3 bases and 3 bases, in that order; junction bases with no gene match: 6. The DNA for the CDR3 is TGTGCCAGCAGTGACCTAGCGGGAACAGTCTACGAGCAGTACTTC. It is translated as CASSDLAGTVYEQYF.

The chain joins TRBV30 to TRBJ2-1, with D unclear. Trimming stripped 0 bases from V and 9 bases from J, with 6 bases between. From germline, CDR1 is GTSNPN and CDR2 SVGIG (reference sequence). This CDR3 contains 11 residues. CDR3 nucleotide sequence: TGTGCCTGGAGTGTACGAGCTGAGCAGTTCTTC. Encoded protein: CAWSVRAEQFF.

The gene calls are TRBV11-2 and TRBJ2-1; TRBD2 matches at 13 bases. Per the germline V gene, CDR1 is SGHAT and CDR2 is FQNNGV. The V and J ends lost 5 bases and 7 bases, in that order; junction bases with no gene match: 8. This CDR3 spans 16 amino acids. CDR3 bases: TGTGCCAGCAGCCCTCCGGGACTAGCGGGGAGGAATGAGCAGTTCTTC. It codes for CASSPPGLAGRNEQFF.

The chain combines TRBV7-2 with TRBJ1-1; TRBD1 aligns across 8 bases. Germline V lookup: CDR1 SGHTA, CDR2 FQGNSA. V shed 1 base, J shed 5 bases, and the junction held 6 bases outside the gene matches. The CDR3 runs to 15 residues. The CDR3 region is CASSLGTGRVTEAFF. CDR3 sequence (DNA): TGTGCCAGCAGCTTAGGGACAGGGCGGGTAACTGAAGCTTTCTTT. The full variable domain, rest sourced from reference TRBV7-2 and TRBJ1-1, is GAGVSQSPSNKVTEKGKDVELRCDPISGHTALYWYRQSLGQGLEFLIYFQGNSAPDKSGLPSDRFSAERTGGSVSTLTIQRTQQEDSAVYLCASSLGTGRVTEAFFGQGTRLTVV.

The chain recombines TRBV29-1 with TRBJ1-1, with 11 bases lining up with TRBD1. V was pared by 4 bases and J by 4 bases, with 8 bases of the junction left unmatched. Per the germline V gene, CDR1 is SQVTM and CDR2 is ANQGSEA. This CDR3 has 15 residues. The CDR3 region is CSVGTGGTGGTEAFF. The CDR3, as DNA: TGCAGCGTTGGGACAGGGGGCACGGGCGGCACTGAAGCTTTCTTT.

The chain uses TRBV11-2 and TRBJ1-3; 10 nucleotides agree with TRBD1. V trimming: 5 bases; J trimming: 8 bases; junction bases outside the gene matches: 6. The CDR3 is made up of 14 amino acids. CDR1 is SGHAT, CDR2 FQNNGV, per germline. The CDR3 coding sequence is TGTGCCAGCAGCCGGGACAGGGGTTTACACACCATATATTTT. It codes for CASSRDRGLHTIYF.

The chain carries TRBV5-6 and TRBJ2-7; 13 nucleotides align to TRBD2. The CDR3 sequence is 16 residues long. V lost 0 bases and J lost 4; bases outside the gene matches: 4. Germline CDR1 reads SGHDT; CDR2 reads YYEEEE. The CDR3 region is CASSLGLAGGRYEQYF. CDR3 bases: TGTGCCAGCAGCTTGGGACTAGCGGGGGGTCGGTACGAGCAGTACTTC.

The rearrangement joins TRBV29-1 to TRBJ2-7, with D maybe TRBD1 (6 bases). Germline assignment: CDR1 SQVTM and CDR2 ANQGSEA. The V gene lost 5 bases and the J gene lost 4 bases, with 15 bases spanning the gap. This CDR3 region has 13 residues. The CDR3 protein is CSVMGTPDYEQYF. The CDR3 DNA is TGCAGCGTTATGGGGACACCGGATTACGAGCAGTACTTC.

The J gene is TRBJ2-3, the V gene TRBV6-1; D remains unclear. In germline, CDR1 is MNHNS, CDR2 SASEGT. This CDR3 has 11 amino acids. V lost 0 bases, J lost 9 bases, and 4 bases lay in between. The DNA for the CDR3 is TGTGCCAGCAGTGAAGCGGGCACGCAGTATTTT. This codes for CASSEAGTQYF.

The rearrangement links TRBV4-1 to TRBJ2-6; TRBD2 might be the D (6 bases). The V and J ends lost 0 bases and 2 bases respectively, with 14 bases between them. The CDR3 is 18 residues long. Germline V CDR1 and CDR2: MGHRA, YSYEKL. CDR3 loop: CASSQEGRGSTGANVLTF. For the CDR3, the DNA is TGCGCCAGCAGCCAAGAGGGTCGGGGGTCGACTGGGGCCAACGTCCTGACTTTC.

The genes are TRBV5-5 and TRBJ2-1; D gene unclear. This CDR3 has 14 amino acids. Germline-derived CDR1 and CDR2 are SGHKS and YYEKEE (reference sequence). V lost 2 bases and J lost 2, with 8 bases in between. CDR3 coding DNA: TGTGCCAGCAGCTTTGGCGGAACCTACAATGAGCAGTTCTTC. Encoded protein: CASSFGGTYNEQFF.

The genes are TRBV5-4 and TRBJ1-3; D gene ambiguous. The CDR3 extends over 17 amino acids. The germline V gene has CDR1 SGHNT and CDR2 YYREEE (reference sequence). V lost 2 bases and J lost 3, with 18 bases in between. This chain's CDR3 is CASSFGGPDFNGNTIYF. The CDR3 nucleotides are TGTGCCAGCAGCTTCGGTGGGCCGGATTTTAATGGAAACACCATATATTTT.

The chain couples TRBV14 to TRBJ2-1, with D possibly matching TRBD2 (7 bases). Between the trimmed V and J ends, which lost 3 bases and 15 bases, there was a span of 18 bases. From germline, CDR1 is SGHDN and CDR2 FVKESK. The CDR3 totals 13 residues. In DNA form, the CDR3 reads TGTGCCAGCAGCCATCTACGGGGGGCTAGTCGGTTCTTC. Translation gives CASSHLRGASRFF.

This chain uses TRBV5-1 with TRBJ1-1; D perhaps matches TRBD1 (5 bases). V lost 2 bases, J lost 5 bases, and 13 bases lay in between. Germline V CDR1 and CDR2: SGHRS, YFSETQ. There are 14 residues in the CDR3. CDR3 coding DNA: TGCGCCAGCAGCTTCGGCGTAGGGGATACTGAAGCTTTCTTT. It translates to CASSFGVGDTEAFF.